This TCR beta chain came from a study of T cells in Graves' hyperthyroidism and ophthalmopathy. General study results and limits: The blood repertoire included most of the expanded thyroid clonotypes above 0.001.

RNA transcripts gave rise to amplified TCR beta CDR3 regions. HTBI primers were employed in a first-round RT-PCR of the TCR CDR3. Using its own MiXCR run on the multiplex PCR reads, TCRdb lists one record per CDR3 protein. This sample carries more than 300,000 distinct CDR3 sequences, approximately 15% of them seen once, and the ten largest clones take roughly 25%. The germline V gene encodes CDR1 LGHDT and CDR2 YNNKEL (reference sequence). The J segment lost 0 bases and the V segment lost 4 bases, leaving 4 bases of the junction unmatched. The CDR3 is made up of 15 amino acids. A lack of ophthalmopathy progression within 18 months defined stable Graves' hyperthyroidism. Diagnosing involved the use of clinical symptoms, serum thyroxine and TRAb, thyroid ultrasound and orbital computed tomography. Note on this clonotype: Its antigen is not known.

The sequence was obtained from a woman aged 25 to 39 with Graves' hyperthyroidism. The gene calls are TRBV3-1 and TRBJ2-7, with 9 bases fitting TRBD1. The specimen was blood. The CDR3 region is CASSPTGGASYEQYF. The CDR3 DNA reads as TGTGCCAGCAGCCCAACAGGGGGCGCCTCCTACGAGCAGTACTTC.